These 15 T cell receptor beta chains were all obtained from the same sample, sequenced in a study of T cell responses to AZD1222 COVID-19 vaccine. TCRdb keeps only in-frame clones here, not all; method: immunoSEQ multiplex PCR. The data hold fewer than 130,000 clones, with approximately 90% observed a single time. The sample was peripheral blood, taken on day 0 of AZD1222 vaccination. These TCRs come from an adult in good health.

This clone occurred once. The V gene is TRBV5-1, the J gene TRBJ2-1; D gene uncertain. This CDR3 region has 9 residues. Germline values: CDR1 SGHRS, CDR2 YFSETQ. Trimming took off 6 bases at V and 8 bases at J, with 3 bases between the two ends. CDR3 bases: TGCGCCAGCACTCATGAGCAGTTCTTC. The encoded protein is CASTHEQFF.

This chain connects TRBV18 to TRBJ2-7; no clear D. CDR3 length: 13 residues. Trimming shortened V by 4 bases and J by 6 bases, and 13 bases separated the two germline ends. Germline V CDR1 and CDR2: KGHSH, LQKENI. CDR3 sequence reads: CASSQVSTGEQYF. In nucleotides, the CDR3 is TGTGCCAGCTCACAAGTGTCCACCGGCGAGCAGTACTTC.

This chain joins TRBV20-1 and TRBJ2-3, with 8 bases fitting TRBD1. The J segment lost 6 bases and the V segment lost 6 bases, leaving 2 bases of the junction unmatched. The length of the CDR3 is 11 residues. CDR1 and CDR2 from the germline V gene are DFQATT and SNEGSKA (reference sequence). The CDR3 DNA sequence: TGCAGTGCCCGACAGGGGGATACGCAGTATTTT. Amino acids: CSARQGDTQYF.

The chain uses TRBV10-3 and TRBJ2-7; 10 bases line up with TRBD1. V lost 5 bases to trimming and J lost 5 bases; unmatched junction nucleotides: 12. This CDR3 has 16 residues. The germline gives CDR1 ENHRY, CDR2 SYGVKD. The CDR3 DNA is TGTGCCATCAGTCGTTCCGGACAGGGGGGGATCGACGAGCAGTACTTC. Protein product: CAISRSGQGGIDEQYF.

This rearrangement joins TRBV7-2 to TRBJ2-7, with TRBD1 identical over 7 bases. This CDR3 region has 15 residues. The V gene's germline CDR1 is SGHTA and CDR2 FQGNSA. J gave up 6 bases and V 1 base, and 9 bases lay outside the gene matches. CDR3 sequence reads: CASSLVVRQGSEQYF. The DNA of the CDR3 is TGTGCCAGCAGCTTAGTAGTGCGACAGGGTTCCGAGCAGTACTTC.

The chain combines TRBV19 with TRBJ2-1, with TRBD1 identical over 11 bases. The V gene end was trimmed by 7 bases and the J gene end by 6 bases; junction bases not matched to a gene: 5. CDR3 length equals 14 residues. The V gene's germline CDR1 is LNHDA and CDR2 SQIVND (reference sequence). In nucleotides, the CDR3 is TGTGCCAGTAATTGGGACAGGGGGATCAATGAGCAGTTCTTC. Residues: CASNWDRGINEQFF.

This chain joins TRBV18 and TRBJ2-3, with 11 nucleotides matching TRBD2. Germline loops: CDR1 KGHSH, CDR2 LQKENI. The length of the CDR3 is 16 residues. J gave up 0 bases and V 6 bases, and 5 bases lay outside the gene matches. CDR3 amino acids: CASSVTSGISTDTQYF. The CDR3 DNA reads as TGTGCCAGCTCGGTGACTAGCGGGATTAGCACAGATACGCAGTATTTT.

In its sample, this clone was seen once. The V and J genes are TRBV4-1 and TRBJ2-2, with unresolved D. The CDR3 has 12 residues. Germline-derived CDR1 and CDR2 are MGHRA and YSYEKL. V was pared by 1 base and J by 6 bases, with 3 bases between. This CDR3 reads CASSQVSGELFF. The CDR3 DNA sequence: TGCGCCAGCAGCCAAGTTTCCGGGGAGCTGTTTTTT.

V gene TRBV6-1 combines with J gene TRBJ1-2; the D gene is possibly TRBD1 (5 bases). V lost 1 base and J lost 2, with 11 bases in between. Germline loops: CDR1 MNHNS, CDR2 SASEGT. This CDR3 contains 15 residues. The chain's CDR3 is CASSEVGTRNYGYTF. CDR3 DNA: TGTGCCAGCAGTGAAGTGGGGACGAGGAACTATGGCTACACCTTC.

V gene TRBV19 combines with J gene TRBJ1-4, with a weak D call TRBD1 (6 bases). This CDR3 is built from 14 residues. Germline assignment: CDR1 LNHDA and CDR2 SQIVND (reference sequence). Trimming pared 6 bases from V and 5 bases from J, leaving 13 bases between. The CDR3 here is CASRLTGRNEKLFF. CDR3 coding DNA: TGTGCCAGTAGGTTGACAGGACGGAATGAAAAACTGTTTTTT.

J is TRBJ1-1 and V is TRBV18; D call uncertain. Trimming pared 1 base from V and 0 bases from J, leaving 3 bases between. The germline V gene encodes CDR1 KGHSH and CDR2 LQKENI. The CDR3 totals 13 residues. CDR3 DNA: TGTGCCAGCTCACCACAGGTGAACACTGAAGCTTTCTTT. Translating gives CASSPQVNTEAFF. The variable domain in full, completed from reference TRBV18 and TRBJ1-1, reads NAGVMQNPRHLVRRRGQEARLRCSPMKGHSHVYWYRQLPEEGLKFMVYLQKENIIDESGMPKERFSAEFPKEGPSILRIQQVVRGDSAAYFCASSPQVNTEAFFGQGTRLTVV.

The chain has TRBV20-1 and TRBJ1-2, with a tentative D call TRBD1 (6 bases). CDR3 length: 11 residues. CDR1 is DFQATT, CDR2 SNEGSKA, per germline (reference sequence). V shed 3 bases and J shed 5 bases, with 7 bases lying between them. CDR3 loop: CSASGQYGYTF. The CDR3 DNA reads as TGCAGTGCTAGCGGACAGTATGGCTACACCTTC.

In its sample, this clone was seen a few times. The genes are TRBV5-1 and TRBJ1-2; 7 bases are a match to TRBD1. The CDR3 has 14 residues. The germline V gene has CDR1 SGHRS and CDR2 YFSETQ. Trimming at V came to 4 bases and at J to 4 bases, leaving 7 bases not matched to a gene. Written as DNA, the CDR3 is TGCGCCAGCAGCCCGGCGGGACAGACCTATGGCTACACCTTC. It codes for CASSPAGQTYGYTF.

CDR3 nucleotides: TGTGCCAGCTCACCAGGGGCGCGGCACACCGGGGAGCTGTTTTTT. Translating gives CASSPGARHTGELFF. The gene calls are TRBV18 and TRBJ2-2; D is perhaps TRBD1 (5 bases). Per germline, CDR1 KGHSH and CDR2 LQKENI. V lost 2 bases and J lost 3, with 10 bases in between. This CDR3 comprises 15 residues.

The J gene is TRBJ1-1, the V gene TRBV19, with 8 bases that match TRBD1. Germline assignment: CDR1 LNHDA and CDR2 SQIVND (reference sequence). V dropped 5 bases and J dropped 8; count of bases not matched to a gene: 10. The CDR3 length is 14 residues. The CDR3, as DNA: TGTGCCAGTAGTCTACGGGACAGGAGGTTCGAAGCTTTCTTT. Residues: CASSLRDRRFEAFF.